Presented here are 25 T cell receptor beta chains from one specimen sequenced in a study of blood T cells in healthy people across ages (dated by TCRdb to between 2015 and 2016). The library was made by 5' RACE. The sequencing machine was an Illumina HiSeq 2500. A second PCR of roughly 6 to 11 cycles was performed with a sample-barcoded 5' primer and a J-beta primer mix. TCRdb took the public reads, trimmed them with fastp at Q25, ran MiXCR for clone calling and kept in-frame beta chains. Each record represents a unique CDR3 protein, reported with the most common genes and DNA among its rows. The sample table shows about 1 million distinct CDR3 sequences, and around 27% are seen once. The ten most abundant clones make up approximately 0.71% of the sample. This sample also belongs to another study, concerning T cells of mothers and their children.

Sequenced: blood. These receptors were obtained from a girl aged 2-15 years in good health.

This rearrangement joins TRBV3-1 to TRBJ2-5; D not certain. Germline assignment: CDR1 LGHDT and CDR2 YNNKEL (reference sequence). Trimming removed 2 bases from V and 1 base from J, with 23 bases in between. The CDR3 is 19 residues long. DNA of the CDR3: TGTGCCAGCAGCCAACCGATTCAGCCCGACCCCCGGCCCCAAGAGACCCAGTACTTC. Its protein is CASSQPIQPDPRPQETQYF.

This clonotype was found a few times. This chain links TRBV7-2 with TRBJ2-2; D is unresolved. The CDR3 has 13 residues. In germline, CDR1 is SGHTA, CDR2 FQGNSA. The V end was cut by 5 bases, the J end by 5 bases, with 9 bases between. The CDR3 reads CASSHVATGELFF. CDR3 DNA: TGTGCCAGCAGCCACGTGGCGACCGGGGAGCTGTTTTTT.

This clonotype was counted at least ten times. An end of the junction differs from the germline gene, which may be a read error. The chain combines TRBV7-2 with TRBJ2-5; D call uncertain. CDR3 length: 8 amino acids. In germline, CDR1 is SGHTA, CDR2 FQGNSA. The chain's CDR3 is CASSGGWF. For the CDR3, the DNA is TGTGCCAGCAGCGGCGGTTGGTTC.

This clonotype has just a few counts. The CDR3 region is CASSPGLREQFF. As DNA, the CDR3 is TGTGCCAGCAGTCCGGGACTCCGTGAGCAGTTCTTC. The chain recombines TRBV28 with TRBJ2-5; D is possibly TRBD2 (6 bases). The DNA end is a closer match to TRBJ2-1, so the J assignment may be wrong. The CDR3 length is 12 residues. Germline V gene sequence: CDR1 MDHEN, CDR2 SYDVKM.

Only a few counts were recorded for this clonotype. V is TRBV5-1 and J is TRBJ2-1, with TRBD2 matching over 8 bases. CDR1 and CDR2 from the germline V gene are SGHRS and YFSETQ. The CDR3 sequence is 16 residues long. With 3 bases clipped from V and 2 bases from J, the junction kept 7 bases outside the gene matches. The CDR3 loop is CASSYDSGTTYNEQFF. In DNA, the CDR3 is TGCGCCAGCAGCTACGATAGCGGGACCACCTACAATGAGCAGTTCTTC.

The chain combines TRBV12-3 or TRBV12-4 with TRBJ1-4, with D unclear. Trimming took off 2 bases at V and 3 bases at J, with 13 bases between the two ends. CDR3 length: 16 amino acids. This CDR3 is CASSLIFSGANEKLFF. The CDR3, as DNA: TGTGCCAGCAGTTTAATCTTTTCCGGGGCTAATGAAAAACTGTTTTTT.

This clonotype was seen a handful of times. CDR3 DNA sequence: TGCAGCGTTGAGGGGGTAGATACGCAGTATTTT. The encoded protein is CSVEGVDTQYF. V and J are TRBV29-1 and TRBJ2-3; D tentatively fits TRBD1 or TRBD2 (5 bases each). Trimming removed 3 bases at V and 5 bases at J, with 6 bases between. The CDR3 runs to 11 residues. Germline V gene data show CDR1 as SQVTM and CDR2 as ANQGSEA.

A few counts support this clonotype. The chain links TRBV20-1 to TRBJ1-4; 8 bases agree with TRBD1. The CDR3 runs to 15 residues. Germline values: CDR1 DFQATT, CDR2 SNEGSKA (reference sequence). After removal of 4 bases from V and 8 bases from J, the junction contained 12 bases not matched to a gene. Here the CDR3 DNA reads TGCAGTGCTACCACCGTAGACAGGGGAGGCGAAAAACTGTTTTTT. This codes for CSATTVDRGGEKLFF.

The V gene is TRBV3-1, the J gene TRBJ2-1; D not resolved. The DNA end is a closer match to TRBJ2-7, so the J assignment may be wrong. This CDR3 comprises 13 residues. Germline V CDR1 and CDR2: LGHDT, YNNKEL (reference sequence). This chain's CDR3 is CASSPLTLPQQYF. The CDR3 bases are TGTGCCAGCAGCCCCCTCACGTTACCCCAGCAGTACTTC.

The chain combines TRBV18 with TRBJ1-2; D possibly corresponds to TRBD1 (5 bases). Trimming left V 4 bases short and J 1 base short, with 10 bases between. The CDR3 has 14 amino acids. Per the germline V gene, CDR1 is KGHSH and CDR2 is LQKENI. The CDR3 DNA reads as TGTGCCAGCTCACAAAAACAGGATAACTATGGCTACACCTTC. Translated, it gives CASSQKQDNYGYTF.

J is TRBJ2-5 and V is TRBV4-2, with D perhaps matching TRBD2 (7 bases). This CDR3 has 16 residues. V lost 0 bases and J 4 bases, leaving 15 bases between the germline ends. Germline lookup yields CDR1 LGHNA and CDR2 YNFKEQ. The CDR3 DNA reads TGTGCCAGCAGCCAAGAAGTGGGGAGGGGGTCAGAGACCCAGTACTTC. This encodes CASSQEVGRGSETQYF.

This clonotype was observed a few times. This chain joins TRBV4-3 and TRBJ2-3, with 11 positions matching TRBD2. The length of the CDR3 is 15 residues. CDR1 is LGHNA and CDR2 is YSLEER in the germline V gene. Unmatched junction bases numbered 3, after V lost 3 bases and J lost 4 bases. The chain's CDR3 is CASSQLAGGADTQYF. In DNA form, the CDR3 reads TGCGCCAGCAGCCAGCTAGCGGGGGGCGCAGATACGCAGTATTTT.

This clonotype was recorded at least ten times. The chain has TRBV29-1 and TRBJ2-1; tentative D call: TRBD1 (6 bases). CDR1 is SQVTM, CDR2 ANQGSEA, per germline. This CDR3 is built from 14 residues. V lost 6 bases to trimming and J lost 3 bases, with 15 bases between them. In DNA form, the CDR3 reads TGCAGCGTAGTACAGGGCTCCTTCTACAATGAGCAGTTCTTC. It yields the protein CSVVQGSFYNEQFF.

In regard to this clonotype: A read error is likely, as this CDR3 ends without the conserved phenylalanine or tryptophan. V usage is TRBV19 and J usage is TRBJ2-7; the match to TRBD1 covers 7 bases. This CDR3 is 14 amino acids long. V shed 3 bases, J shed 6 bases, and the junction held 8 bases outside the gene matches. Germline V gene sequence: CDR1 LNHDA, CDR2 SQIVND (reference sequence). The CDR3 reads CASSILQGSREQYL. The DNA for the CDR3 is TGTGCCAGTAGTATTCTACAGGGGTCGCGCGAGCAGTACCTC.

The chain's CDR3 is CASSGTGGLYGYTF. CDR3 nucleotides: TGTGCCAGTAGTGGAACAGGGGGGCTCTATGGCTACACCTTC. V is TRBV19 and J is TRBJ1-2, with 8 bases matching TRBD1. This CDR3 is built from 14 residues. The germline V gene has CDR1 LNHDA and CDR2 SQIVND (reference sequence). V dropped 5 bases and J dropped 4; count of bases not matched to a gene: 6.

The gene calls are TRBV5-1 and TRBJ2-5; D perhaps matches TRBD1 (6 bases). The CDR3 consists of 16 residues. V gave up 3 bases and J gave up 5 bases, with 20 bases separating them. Germline CDR1 and CDR2: SGHRS and YFSETQ. As DNA, the CDR3 is TGCGCCAGCAGCTACCGAACCCGGGACACCGGGGAGACCCAGTACTTC. Its translation is CASSYRTRDTGETQYF. The full variable domain, its missing parts supplied by reference TRBV5-1 and TRBJ2-5, is KAGVTQTPRYLIKTRGQQVTLSCSPISGHRSVSWYQQTPGQGLQFLFEYFSETQRNKGNFPGRFSGRQFSNSRSEMNVSTLELGDSALYLCASSYRTRDTGETQYFGPGTRLLVL.

The chain uses TRBV24-1 and TRBJ2-1, with 8 bases aligning to TRBD1. The DNA end favors TRBJ2-7, so the J call may be wrong. The V gene's germline CDR1 is KGHDR and CDR2 SFDVKD. The CDR3 has 15 amino acids. For the CDR3, the DNA is TGTGCCACCAGTGATGGACCAGGGGGCATATACGAGCAGTACTTC. It codes for CATSDGPGGIYEQYF.

The chain uses TRBV7-8 and TRBJ1-1, with D uncertain. Looked up from germline, CDR1 is SGHVS and CDR2 is FQNEAQ. The CDR3 runs to 15 residues. Trimming cost V 5 bases and J 4 bases, with 17 bases left between them. The CDR3 bases are TGTGCCAGCAGCCTTCAAGGTGCGGATTCCACTGAAGCTTTCTTT. Its translation: CASSLQGADSTEAFF.

This clonotype has more than one count but fewer than ten. The rearrangement joins TRBV6-6 to TRBJ2-5, with D possibly matching TRBD1 (5 bases). The J call may not be correct, given that the DNA end is closer to TRBJ2-1. The length of the CDR3 is 13 residues. Germline-derived CDR1 and CDR2 are MNHNY and SVGAGI (reference sequence). The chain's CDR3 is CASSYSAGMLQFF. The CDR3, as DNA: TGTGCCAGCAGTTACTCGGCAGGGATGTTGCAGTTCTTC.

This clonotype was seen a few times. This chain uses TRBV5-1 with TRBJ2-5; D remains ambiguous. The end of the DNA aligns better with TRBJ2-1, so the J call may be wrong. The germline V gene has CDR1 SGHRS and CDR2 YFSETQ. This CDR3 region has 14 residues. As DNA, the CDR3 is TGCGCCAGCAGCTTGGACTCACTAAACAATGAGCAGTTCTTC. Protein: CASSLDSLNNEQFF.

For this clonotype: One end of the junction is discordant with germline, which a read error may explain. The chain joins TRBV28 to TRBJ2-1; no firm D call. The CDR3 covers 13 residues. In germline, CDR1 is MDHEN, CDR2 SYDVKM. CDR3 bases: TGTGCCAGCAGGTTAGGGCTATACAATGGGCAGTTCTTC. It translates to CASRLGLYNGQFF.

This chain joins TRBV4-1 and TRBJ2-3; TRBD2 matches 16 bases. V lost 5 bases and J lost 6; bases outside the gene matches: 5. Looked up from germline, CDR1 is MGHRA and CDR2 is YSYEKL. The CDR3 contains 16 residues. In DNA form, the CDR3 reads TGCGCCAGCAGCTCCTCGGGACTAGCGGGAGGGGATACGCAGTATTTT. Encoded protein: CASSSSGLAGGDTQYF.

CDR3 in amino acids: CASSSSGGFLETQYF. The CDR3 DNA reads as TGCGCCAGCAGCTCTAGCGGGGGCTTTTTGGAGACCCAGTACTTC. This chain links TRBV5-1 with TRBJ2-5; the match to TRBD2 covers 10 bases. The CDR3 consists of 15 residues. Per germline, CDR1 SGHRS and CDR2 YFSETQ. J was trimmed by 5 bases and V by 3 bases; bases with no gene match: 7. The full variable domain, in which reference TRBV5-1 and TRBJ2-5 provide the parts outside the CDR3, is KAGVTQTPRYLIKTRGQQVTLSCSPISGHRSVSWYQQTPGQGLQFLFEYFSETQRNKGNFPGRFSGRQFSNSRSEMNVSTLELGDSALYLCASSSSGGFLETQYFGPGTRLLVL.

This clonotype has only a few counts. The chain is built from TRBV10-3 and TRBJ2-3, with 7 bases aligning to TRBD1. The length of the CDR3 is 17 residues. Germline values: CDR1 ENHRY, CDR2 SYGVKD. The V segment lost 3 bases and the J segment 6 bases; nucleotides outside the gene matches: 15. The CDR3 DNA follows: TGTGCCATCAGTGACCTTCTGGGGACAGTCAGGTCGGATACGCAGTATTTT. Amino acid sequence: CAISDLLGTVRSDTQYF.

This clonotype was counted a few times. The chain couples TRBV5-1 to TRBJ1-1; D is perhaps TRBD1 (5 bases). CDR3 size: 16 residues. Germline V CDR1 and CDR2: SGHRS, YFSETQ. V dropped 7 bases and J dropped 1 base, with 20 bases sitting between them. The CDR3 protein is CASFPGDGAENTEAFF. CDR3 bases: TGCGCCAGCTTTCCCGGGGATGGGGCGGAGAACACTGAAGCTTTCTTT.